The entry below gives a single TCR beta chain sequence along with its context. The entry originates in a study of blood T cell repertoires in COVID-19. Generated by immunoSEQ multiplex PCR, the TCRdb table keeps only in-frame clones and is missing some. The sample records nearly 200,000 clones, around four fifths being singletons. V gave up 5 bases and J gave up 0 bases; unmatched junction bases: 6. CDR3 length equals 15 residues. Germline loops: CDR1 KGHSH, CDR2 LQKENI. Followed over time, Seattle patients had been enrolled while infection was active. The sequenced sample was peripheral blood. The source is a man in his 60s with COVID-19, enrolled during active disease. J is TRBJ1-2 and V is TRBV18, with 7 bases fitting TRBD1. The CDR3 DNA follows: TGTGCCAGCTCATGGGACAGACAAGCTAACTATGGCTACACCTTC. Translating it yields CASSWDRQANYGYTF.